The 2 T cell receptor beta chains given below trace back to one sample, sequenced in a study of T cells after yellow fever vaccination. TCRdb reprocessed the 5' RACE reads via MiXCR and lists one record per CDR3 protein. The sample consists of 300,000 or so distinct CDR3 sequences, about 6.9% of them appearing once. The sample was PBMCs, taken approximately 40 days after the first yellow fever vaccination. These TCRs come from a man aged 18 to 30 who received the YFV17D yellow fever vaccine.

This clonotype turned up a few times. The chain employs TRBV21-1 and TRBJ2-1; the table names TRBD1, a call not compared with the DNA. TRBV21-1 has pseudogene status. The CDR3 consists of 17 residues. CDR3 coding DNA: TGTGCCAGCAGCGACCCCTGCCAGGACCCAGCGATCAATGAGCAGTTCTTC. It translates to CASSDPCQDPAINEQFF.

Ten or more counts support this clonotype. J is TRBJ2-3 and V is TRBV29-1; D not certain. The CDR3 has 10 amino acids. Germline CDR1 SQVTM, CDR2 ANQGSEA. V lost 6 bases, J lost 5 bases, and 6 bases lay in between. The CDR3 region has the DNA TGCAGCGTCGGTGGAGATACGCAGTATTTT. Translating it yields CSVGGDTQYF.